The 16 T cell receptor beta chains below come from one sample, sequenced in a study of CD8+CD57+ T cells in acquired aplastic anemia. In patients chosen for sequencing, flow cytometry had shown CD8+CD57+ cell expansion. Genomic DNA templated the TCR beta VDJ and CDR3 profiling. Via MiXCR, TCRdb re-called the reads, giving one row per CDR3 protein. The data contain roughly 180,000 distinct CDR3 sequences, about 60% of them seen just once; the ten biggest clones take up about 39%. The sample was sorted CD4+, CD8+, or CD8+CD57+ T cells (not recorded which) from PBMCs. These receptors all stem from a human donor with aplastic anemia.

Concerning this clonotype: At one end the junction does not follow the germline gene, possibly because of a read error. V usage is TRBV5-1 and J usage is TRBJ1-3, with unresolved D. Germline V gives CDR1 SGHRS, CDR2 YFSETQ. CDR3 length: 14 residues. The CDR3 spells CASSLGPRADTIYF. For the CDR3, the DNA is TGTGCCAGCAGCTTAGGCCCTCGGGCGGACACCATATATTTT.

The chain combines TRBV20-1 with TRBJ1-5; D gene uncertain. CDR1 DFQATT and CDR2 SNEGSKA come from the germline V gene (reference sequence). V was cut by 3 bases and J by 0 bases, with 9 bases left in between. This CDR3 contains 14 residues. CDR3 DNA: TGCAGTGCTAGCTACGACAATAGCAATCAGCCCCAGCATTTT. This gives the protein CSASYDNSNQPQHF.

V is TRBV10-3 and J is TRBJ2-7; 7 bases map to TRBD1. The CDR3 totals 12 residues. After removal of 8 bases from V and 6 bases from J, the junction contained 7 bases not matched to a gene. Germline-derived CDR1 and CDR2 are ENHRY and SYGVKD. CDR3 sequence: CAIAQGSGEQYF. CDR3 sequence (DNA): TGTGCCATCGCACAGGGGTCAGGCGAGCAGTACTTC.

The V and J genes are TRBV2 and TRBJ2-7; D remains unclear. Germline V CDR1 and CDR2: SNHLY, FYNNEI. This CDR3 spans 14 amino acids. Trimming pared 5 bases from V and 3 bases from J, leaving 14 bases between. The CDR3 reads CASSFIGSYYEQYF. CDR3 sequence (DNA): TGTGCCAGCAGTTTCATAGGCAGCTACTACGAGCAGTACTTC.

This clonotype was found many times. V and J are TRBV7-9 and TRBJ1-6; 11 bases line up with TRBD1. The CDR3 covers 16 residues. J lost 6 bases, V lost 5 bases, and 6 bases had no gene match. From germline, CDR1 is SEHNR and CDR2 FQNEAQ (reference sequence). Written as DNA, the CDR3 is TGTGCCAGCAGCCACGGACAGGGGGCGCGTAATTCACCCCTCCACTTT. Its protein is CASSHGQGARNSPLHF.

The chain joins TRBV10-3 to TRBJ1-1, with TRBD1 matching 8 bases. The CDR3 runs 15 residues. Unmatched junction bases numbered 4, after V lost 0 bases and J lost 4 bases. Germline values: CDR1 ENHRY, CDR2 SYGVKD. The CDR3 spells CAISESDRVATEAFF. CDR3 in DNA: TGTGCCATCAGTGAGTCGGACAGGGTGGCCACTGAAGCTTTCTTT.

This clonotype was seen ten or more times. CDR3 coding DNA: TGCGCCAGCAGCGAAGGGGACAGTCCCAATCAGCCCCAGCATTTT. It codes for CASSEGDSPNQPQHF. This sequence joins TRBV5-1 and TRBJ1-5, with 7 bases aligning to TRBD1. The J segment lost 3 bases and the V segment lost 4 bases, leaving 7 bases of the junction unmatched. The CDR3 has 15 amino acids. Germline V gives CDR1 SGHRS, CDR2 YFSETQ.

This clonotype was seen at least ten times. The genes are TRBV9 and TRBJ1-1, with D perhaps TRBD1 (6 bases). Germline CDR1 SGDLS, CDR2 YYNGEE. V lost 3 bases to trimming and J lost 6 bases, with 12 bases between them. This CDR3 region has 13 residues. CDR3 bases: TGTGCCAGCAGCGACAGGGACTTCGCTGAAGCTTTCTTT. This encodes CASSDRDFAEAFF.

The chain is built from TRBV10-3 and TRBJ2-7; 11 nucleotides agree with TRBD2. The length of the CDR3 is 16 residues. Germline CDR1 reads ENHRY; CDR2 reads SYGVKD. V trimming: 0 bases; J trimming: 6 bases; junction bases outside the gene matches: 7. The CDR3 DNA sequence: TGTGCCATCAGTGAGTCTGCGACTAGCGGGGTCGGCGAGCAGTACTTC. This gives the protein CAISESATSGVGEQYF.

V gene TRBV15 combines with J gene TRBJ2-2; TRBD2 aligns across 7 bases. Germline assignment: CDR1 LNHNV and CDR2 YYDKDF (reference sequence). The CDR3 runs to 15 residues. Unmatched junction bases numbered 2, after V lost 0 bases and J lost 4 bases. The CDR3 is CATSRDREGTGELFF. The CDR3 region has the DNA TGTGCCACCAGCAGAGACAGGGAGGGCACCGGGGAGCTGTTTTTT.

This chain uses TRBV29-1 with TRBJ2-1; 7 bases agree with TRBD2. The trim removed 5 bases at V and 2 bases at J, leaving 3 bases unmatched. CDR1 is SQVTM and CDR2 is ANQGSEA in the germline V gene. The CDR3 sequence is 13 residues long. The CDR3 region is CSVLGGTYNEQFF. The DNA of the CDR3 is TGCAGCGTTCTGGGGGGGACCTACAATGAGCAGTTCTTC.

The chain joins TRBV5-1 to TRBJ1-3; a weak D match, TRBD1 (6 bases). Germline V CDR1 and CDR2: SGHRS, YFSETQ. Trimming took 1 base from V and 7 from J, leaving 9 bases between them. The CDR3 totals 13 residues. The CDR3 region has the DNA TGCGCCAGCAGCTTGACAGGGCCGAACACCATATATTTT. The encoded protein is CASSLTGPNTIYF.

The J gene is TRBJ1-2, the V gene TRBV7-9; possibly TRBD1 for D (6 bases). Deletions cut 1 base from V and 2 bases from J, with 8 bases between. The CDR3 runs 14 residues. Germline V gives CDR1 SEHNR, CDR2 FQNEAQ (reference sequence). Here the CDR3 DNA reads TGTGCCAGCAGCTTAGGTCAGGGGAACTATGGCTACACCTTC. It yields the protein CASSLGQGNYGYTF.

The chain carries TRBV7-8 and TRBJ1-4; 9 bases are shared with TRBD1. Per the germline V gene, CDR1 is SGHVS and CDR2 is FQNEAQ. The J segment lost 6 bases and the V segment lost 5 bases, leaving 4 bases of the junction unmatched. The CDR3 consists of 14 residues. The CDR3 DNA follows: TGTGCCAGCAGCCCCGGGACAGGGTATGAAAAACTGTTTTTT. Encoded protein: CASSPGTGYEKLFF. Combining the CDR3 with reference TRBV7-8 and TRBJ1-4 gives the whole variable domain GAGVSQSPRYKVAKRGQDVALRCDPISGHVSLFWYQQALGQGPEFLTYFQNEAQLDKSGLPSDRFFAERPEGSVSTLKIQRTQQEDSAVYLCASSPGTGYEKLFFGSGTQLSVL.

V and J are TRBV10-3 and TRBJ2-7; D is unclear. The V end lost 8 bases, the J end lost 0 bases, and 20 bases lay between the germline ends. This CDR3 has 16 amino acids. From germline, CDR1 is ENHRY and CDR2 SYGVKD. CDR3 in amino acids: CAISLLSGQSSYEQYF. The CDR3 nucleotides read TGTGCCATCTCACTATTATCAGGCCAAAGCTCCTACGAGCAGTACTTC.

V gene TRBV7-9 combines with J gene TRBJ2-3, with D unresolved. The CDR3 covers 16 residues. CDR1 is SEHNR, CDR2 FQNEAQ, per germline (reference sequence). V lost 5 bases, J lost 5 bases, and 20 bases lay in between. This CDR3 is CASSTGTGALIDTQYF. The CDR3 DNA is TGTGCCAGCAGCACCGGTACGGGTGCCCTTATAGATACGCAGTATTTT.